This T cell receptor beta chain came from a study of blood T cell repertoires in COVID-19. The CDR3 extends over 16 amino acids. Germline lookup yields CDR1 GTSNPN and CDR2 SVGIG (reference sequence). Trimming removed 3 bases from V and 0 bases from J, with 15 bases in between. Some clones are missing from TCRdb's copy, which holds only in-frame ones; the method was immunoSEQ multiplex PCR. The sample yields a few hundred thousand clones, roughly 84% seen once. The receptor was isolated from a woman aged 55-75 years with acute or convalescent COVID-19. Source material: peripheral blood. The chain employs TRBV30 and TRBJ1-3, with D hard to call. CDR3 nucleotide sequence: TGTGCCTGGAGCCCCGGGATACAGAGCTCTGGAAACACCATATATTTT. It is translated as CAWSPGIQSSGNTIYF.